This TCR beta chain was captured by sequencing in a study of T-cell memory formation after mild COVID-19. Via MiXCR, TCRdb re-called the 5' RACE reads, giving one row per CDR3 protein. The sample lists hundreds of thousands of distinct CDR3 sequences; around 21% were seen once. Germline assignment: CDR1 SGHTA and CDR2 FQGNSA. There are 13 residues in the CDR3. V shed 11 bases and J 9 bases; nucleotides not matched to a gene: 10. Sample: PBMCs or a T cell subset sorted from them (not recorded which). The chain combines TRBV7-2 with TRBJ2-3; TRBD2 matches 11 bases. The origin of this receptor is an adult woman who had mild COVID-19 (a few samples of this study predate the infection). Cell type and time point are not known. CDR3 nucleotides: TGTGCCTGGCACCTAGCGGGAGGTTCCACGCAGTATTTT. It codes for CAWHLAGGSTQYF.